This entry is about one T cell receptor beta chain. Its cognate antigen is unknown. Assay used: immunoSEQ multiplex PCR; TCRdb lists only in-frame clones, some missing. The sample has more than 15,000 clones, nearly 75% seen once. Germline V gives CDR1 LGHNA, CDR2 YSLEER. V shed 0 bases and J 4 bases; nucleotides not matched to a gene: 14. The CDR3 extends over 20 amino acids. The source of the sample is a study of vaccination effects on CD4 cells after COVID-19. Turning to the study itself: Post-vaccine specimens were collected at a median of 72 days following the second dose.

ViraFEST assay sequencing came after antigen-specific CD4+ T cells were expanded with viral peptide pools. With 10 to 11 days of culture completed, CD4+ T cells were isolated. This individual tested PCR-positive for SARS-CoV-2 infection between March and December 2020. Subjects were given two BNT162b2 or mRNA-1273 vaccine doses. Here the sequenced sample was CD4+ T cells from PBMCs cultured with SARS-CoV-2 spike peptides, taken after COVID-19 vaccination. The source is a human donor who had a prior SARS-CoV-2 infection. This chain joins TRBV4-3 and TRBJ1-5; 11 positions match TRBD1. DNA for the CDR3: TGCGCCAGCAGCCAAGATCGACGAGGACAGGGGGCTAAAGGGAATCAGCCCCAGCATTTT. Translated, it gives CASSQDRRGQGAKGNQPQHF.